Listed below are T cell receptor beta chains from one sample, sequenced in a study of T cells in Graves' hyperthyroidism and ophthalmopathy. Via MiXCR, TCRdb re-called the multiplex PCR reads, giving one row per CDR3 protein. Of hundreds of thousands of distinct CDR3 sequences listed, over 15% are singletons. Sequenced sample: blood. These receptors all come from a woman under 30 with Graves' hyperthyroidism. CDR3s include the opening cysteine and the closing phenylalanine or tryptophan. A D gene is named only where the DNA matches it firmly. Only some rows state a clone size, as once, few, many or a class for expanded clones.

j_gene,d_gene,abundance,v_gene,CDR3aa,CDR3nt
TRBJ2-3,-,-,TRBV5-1,CASTLWPTTDTQYF,TGCGCCAGCACCCTATGGCCCACCACAGATACGCAGTATTTT
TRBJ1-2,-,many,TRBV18,CASSPKDAYGYTF,TGTGCCAGCTCACCCAAGGACGCCTATGGCTACACCTTC
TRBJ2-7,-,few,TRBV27,CASSFSGAVIYEQYF,TGTGCCAGCAGTTTTTCCGGAGCAGTTATCTACGAGCAGTACTTC
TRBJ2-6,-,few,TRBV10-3,CAISVGRDSGANVLTF,TGTGCCATCAGTGTAGGACGGGACTCTGGGGCCAACGTCCTGACTTTC
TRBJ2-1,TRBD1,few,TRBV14,CASSQGDRGVYNEQFF,TGTGCCAGCAGCCAAGGGGACAGGGGGGTTTACAATGAGCAGTTCTTC
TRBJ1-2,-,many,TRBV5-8,CASSLERFGPRPFGYTF,TGTGCCAGCAGCTTGGAGCGCTTTGGCCCGAGACCCTTTGGCTACACCTTC
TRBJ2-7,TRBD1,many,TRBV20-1,CSAREDRDYEQYF,TGCAGTGCTAGAGAAGACAGGGACTACGAGCAGTACTTC
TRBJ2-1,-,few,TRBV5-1,CASKTDRHEQFF,TGCGCCAGCAAAACCGACCGACATGAGCAGTTCTTC
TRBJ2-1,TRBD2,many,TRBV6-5,CASSYSSTVAGVGEQFF,TGTGCCAGCAGTTACTCGAGCACGGTAGCGGGAGTTGGTGAGCAGTTCTTC
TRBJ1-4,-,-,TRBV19,CASSNEVATNEKLFF,TGTGCCAGTAGTAATGAAGTTGCAACTAATGAAAAACTGTTTTTT
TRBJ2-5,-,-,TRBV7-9,CASSLEDTTQYF,TGTGCCAGCAGCTTAGAGGACACTACCCAGTACTTC
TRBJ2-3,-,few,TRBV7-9,CASSLLPAVSTDTQYF,TGTGCCAGCAGCTTACTTCCGGCGGTCAGCACAGATACGCAGTATTTT
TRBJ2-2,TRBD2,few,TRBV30,CAGKGLAGVTGELFF,TGTGCCGGGAAAGGACTAGCGGGAGTCACCGGGGAGCTGTTTTTT
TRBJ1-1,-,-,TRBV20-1,CGLGGNTEAFF,TGCGGGCTCGGTGGAAACACTGAAGCTTTCTTT
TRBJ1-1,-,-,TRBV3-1,CASSPRQASEAFF,TGTGCCAGCAGCCCCAGACAGGCATCCGAAGCTTTCTTT
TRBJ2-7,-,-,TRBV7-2,CASSLSAGGDYEQYF,TGTGCCAGCAGCTTATCGGCAGGGGGGGACTACGAGCAGTACTTC
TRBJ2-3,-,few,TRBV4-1,CASSLPPGSSTDTQYF,TGCGCCAGCAGCCTACCCCCGGGCTCCAGCACAGATACGCAGTATTTT
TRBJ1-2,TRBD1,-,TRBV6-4,CASSNRGQGNYGYTF,TGTGCCAGCAGCAACCGGGGACAGGGTAACTATGGCTACACCTTC
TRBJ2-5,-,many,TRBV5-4,CANSLEEKETQYF,TGTGCCAACAGCTTGGAGGAGAAAGAGACCCAGTACTTC
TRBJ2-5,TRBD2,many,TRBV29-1,CSVVLAGGQETQYF,TGCAGCGTTGTACTAGCGGGGGGGCAAGAGACCCAGTACTTC
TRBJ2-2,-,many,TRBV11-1,CASSTRASSDTGELFF,TGTGCCAGCAGCACCCGAGCCTCTAGCGATACCGGGGAGCTGTTTTTT
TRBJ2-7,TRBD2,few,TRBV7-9,CASSETSGRALYEQYF,TGTGCCAGCAGCGAAACTAGCGGGAGGGCCCTTTACGAGCAGTACTTC
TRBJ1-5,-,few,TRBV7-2,CASSSNSPNQPQHF,TGTGCCAGCAGCTCTAATAGTCCGAATCAGCCCCAGCATTTT
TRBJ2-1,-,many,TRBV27,CASSFLVSNEQFF,TGTGCCAGCAGTTTCCTGGTCTCCAATGAGCAGTTCTTC
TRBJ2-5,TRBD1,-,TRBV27,CASSSSGGRETQYF,TGTGCCAGCAGTTCCTCAGGGGGTCGGGAGACCCAGTACTTC
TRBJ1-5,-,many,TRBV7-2,CASSRYRDSNQPQHF,TGTGCCAGCAGCCGGTACAGGGATAGCAATCAGCCCCAGCATTTT
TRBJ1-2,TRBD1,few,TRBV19,CASRPGTGLLYGYTF,TGTGCCAGTAGACCCGGGACAGGGCTCCTCTATGGCTACACCTTC
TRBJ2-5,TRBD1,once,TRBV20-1,CSKKRGPREETQSF,TGCAGTAAGAAGAGGGGGCCAAGAGAAGAGACCCAGTCCTTC
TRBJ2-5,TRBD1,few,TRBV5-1,CASSLAVGQGEETQYF,TGCGCCAGCAGCTTGGCCGTGGGACAGGGGGAAGAGACCCAGTACTTC
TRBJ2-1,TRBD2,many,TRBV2,CASLAGEYNEQFF,TGTGCCAGCCTAGCGGGGGAATACAATGAGCAGTTCTTC
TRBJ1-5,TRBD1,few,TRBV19,CASRQQGAFGNQPQHF,TGTGCCAGTAGACAACAGGGGGCGTTTGGCAATCAGCCCCAGCATTTT
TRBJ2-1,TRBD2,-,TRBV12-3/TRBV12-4,CASSLAGGVHNEQFF,TGTGCCAGCAGTTTAGCGGGAGGGGTACACAATGAGCAGTTCTTC
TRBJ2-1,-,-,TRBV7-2,CASSFYRGEQFF,TGTGCCAGCAGCTTTTACCGAGGGGAGCAGTTCTTC
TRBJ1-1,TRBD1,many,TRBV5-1,CASSSDRGYVNTEAFF,TGCGCCAGCAGCTCTGACAGGGGTTATGTGAACACTGAAGCTTTCTTT
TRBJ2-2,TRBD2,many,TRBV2,CASSERAGLGPGELFF,TGTGCCAGCAGTGAAAGAGCTGGACTAGGTCCCGGGGAGCTGTTTTTT
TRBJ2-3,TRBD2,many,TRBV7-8,CASSPTSGSGDTQYF,TGTGCCAGCAGCCCGACTAGCGGGAGTGGAGATACGCAGTATTTT
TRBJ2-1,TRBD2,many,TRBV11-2,CASSPLSGGAGYNEQFF,TGTGCCAGCAGCCCCCTTAGCGGGGGGGCCGGGTACAATGAGCAGTTCTTC
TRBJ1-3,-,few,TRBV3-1,CASSPSPGSSGNTIYF,TGTGCCAGCAGTCCATCTCCAGGGAGCTCTGGAAACACCATATATTTT
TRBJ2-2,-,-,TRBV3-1,CASSHPGTGELFF,TGTGCCAGCAGCCATCCAGGGACCGGGGAGCTGTTTTTT
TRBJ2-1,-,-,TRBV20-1,CSARGTRNEQFF,TGCAGTGCTAGAGGGACGCGCAATGAGCAGTTCTTC